This T cell receptor beta chain came from a study of shared clonotypes between healthy human individuals. Background on the study: Ranging from 18 to 49 in age, donors were a couple of women and three men.

Data came from immunoSEQ multiplex PCR; TCRdb stores just in-frame clones and leaves some out. The sample shows approximately 590,000 clones, less than 97% of them seen only once. Germline loops: CDR1 MDHEN, CDR2 SYDVKM. This CDR3 is built from 14 residues. Trimming removed 4 bases at V and 0 bases at J, with 10 bases between. CD45RO-negative, CCR7-positively selected cells formed the naive CD8 fraction, excluding terminally differentiated effector memory CD45RA+ cells. The healthy adult donors were HIV-negative and reported no recent acute infections or vaccinations. This TCR came from a woman younger than 45 in good health. Specimen: naive CD8+ T cells sorted from blood. The rearrangement links TRBV28 to TRBJ2-7; D possibly corresponds to TRBD2 (5 bases). The CDR3 loop is CASSSAVSSYEQYF. The CDR3 nucleotides are TGTGCCAGCAGTTCAGCGGTTAGCTCCTACGAGCAGTACTTC.